Each of the 20 T cell receptor beta chains below was sequenced from the same sample in a study of blood T cells in healthy people across ages. With a J-beta primer mix and a sample-barcoded 5' primer, a second PCR ran about 7 to 12 cycles. One entry per CDR3 protein, called by TCRdb with MiXCR from the 5' RACE reads. The sample yields 1,500,000 or so distinct CDR3 sequences, roughly 43% seen once. Sequencing was carried out using blood. These receptors all come from a woman aged 18-35 years in good health.

The chain has TRBV12-3 or TRBV12-4 and TRBJ2-2; D is ambiguous. With 6 bases removed from V and 2 bases from J, the gap between germline ends came to 10 bases. The CDR3 length is 14 residues. As DNA, the CDR3 is TGTGCCAGCAGGACGGCAGGAAACACCGGGGAGCTGTTTTTT. It yields the protein CASRTAGNTGELFF.

Only a few counts were recorded for this clonotype. This chain uses TRBV4-3 with TRBJ2-3, with 10 bases matching TRBD2. The CDR3 is 20 amino acids. Germline V gene lookup returns CDR1 LGHNA and CDR2 YSLEER. With 0 bases clipped from V and 2 bases from J, the junction kept 14 bases outside the gene matches. CDR3 sequence reads: CASSQEWGVSGLAVTDTQYF. DNA for the CDR3: TGCGCCAGCAGCCAAGAGTGGGGGGTGTCAGGACTAGCGGTCACAGATACGCAGTATTTT.

This chain connects TRBV4-2 to TRBJ2-3, with D unclear. The V gene's germline CDR1 is LGHNA and CDR2 YNFKEQ. The length of the CDR3 is 16 residues. Trimming removed 0 bases at V and 4 bases at J, with 14 bases between. In DNA form, the CDR3 reads TGTGCCAGCAGCCAAGATCTCAGGCGGTACGCAGATACGCAGTATTTT. Its translation is CASSQDLRRYADTQYF.

The chain is built from TRBV20-1 and TRBJ2-4, with a weak D call TRBD2 (5 bases). The J call is in doubt because the DNA end fits TRBJ2-5 better. The CDR3 runs to 15 residues. Germline CDR1 reads DFQATT; CDR2 reads SNEGSKA (reference sequence). DNA of the CDR3: TGCAGTGCTAGAGATCTTGGCCTAGCACAAGAGACCCAGTACTTC. It yields the protein CSARDLGLAQETQYF.

In nucleotides, the CDR3 is TGCGCCAGCAGCCGTGGCGGGGCGTGGAATGAGCAGTTCTTC. It yields the protein CASSRGGAWNEQFF. The V call is TRBV4-3, the J call TRBJ2-1; D is perhaps TRBD2 (6 bases). Germline loops: CDR1 LGHNA, CDR2 YSLEER. The CDR3 has 14 amino acids. V was pared by 4 bases and J by 7 bases, with 14 bases between.

The J gene is TRBJ1-2, the V gene TRBV7-9; D might be TRBD1 (6 bases). Germline V gives CDR1 SEHNR, CDR2 FQNEAQ (reference sequence). The CDR3 totals 16 residues. The V and J ends lost 3 bases and 4 bases respectively, with 18 bases between them. The chain's CDR3 is CASSFARDIGSYGYTF. The CDR3 DNA sequence: TGTGCCAGCAGCTTTGCTCGGGACATAGGATCCTATGGCTACACCTTC.

This clonotype was detected a few times. One junction end does not reproduce the germline sequence, and a read error may be involved. The CDR3 nucleotides read TGCGCCAGCAACTTGGGGGACTACGAGCAGTACTTC. It yields the protein CASNLGDYEQYF. This chain joins TRBV5-1 and TRBJ2-7; D may match TRBD1 or TRBD2 (5 bases each). CDR1 is SGHRS and CDR2 is YFSETQ in the germline V gene. The CDR3 extends over 12 amino acids.

The sample holds a few counts of this clonotype. The J gene is TRBJ2-5, the V gene TRBV9; D is perhaps TRBD1 (6 bases). V shed 2 bases and J shed 5 bases, with 16 bases lying between them. Germline-derived CDR1 and CDR2 are SGDLS and YYNGEE. The CDR3 extends over 15 amino acids. CDR3 sequence: CASSVGASVRETQYF. DNA for the CDR3: TGTGCCAGCAGCGTGGGGGCTAGTGTCAGGGAGACCCAGTACTTC.

The rearrangement links TRBV6-5 to TRBJ1-2; 7 nucleotides agree with TRBD1. Germline CDR1 and CDR2: MNHEY and SVGAGI. CDR3 length: 14 amino acids. V lost 6 bases to trimming and J lost 2 bases; unmatched junction nucleotides: 6. The CDR3 spells CASRQQGWNYGYTF. The CDR3, as DNA: TGTGCCAGCAGACAACAGGGGTGGAACTATGGCTACACCTTC.

A few counts support this clonotype. V usage is TRBV9 and J usage is TRBJ2-1, with 12 bases fitting TRBD2. Germline values: CDR1 SGDLS, CDR2 YYNGEE. V lost 4 bases and J lost 4; bases outside the gene matches: 12. This CDR3 has 18 residues. CDR3 in amino acids: CASSPRLAGAIGYNEQFF. The CDR3, as DNA: TGTGCCAGCAGCCCCCGACTAGCGGGAGCTATAGGATACAATGAGCAGTTCTTC.

DNA for the CDR3: TGTGCCAGCAGAATTGAGGGGGCCGGGTACAATGAGCAGTTCTTC. This translates into CASRIEGAGYNEQFF. The chain links TRBV12-3 or TRBV12-4 to TRBJ2-1, with TRBD1 matching over 7 bases. Germline trimming cut 6 bases from V and 4 bases from J; bases unmatched to any gene: 9. The CDR3 runs 15 residues.

This clonotype was found a few times. The gene calls are TRBV7-9 and TRBJ2-5, with TRBD2 matching 7 bases. The J call may not be correct, given that the DNA end is closer to TRBJ2-7. Germline CDR1 is SEHNR and CDR2 is FQNEAQ (reference sequence). The CDR3 is made up of 14 amino acids. This chain's CDR3 is CASSLVGEGGEQYF. CDR3 DNA sequence: TGTGCCAGCAGCTTAGTCGGGGAGGGAGGCGAGCAGTACTTC.

This clonotype came up many times. The chain joins TRBV20-1 to TRBJ2-7; 11 nucleotides align to TRBD2. V shed 2 bases and J 7 bases; nucleotides not matched to a gene: 1. Germline V lookup: CDR1 DFQATT, CDR2 SNEGSKA (reference sequence). This CDR3 has 12 residues. The CDR3 DNA reads as TGCAGTGCTAGAACTAGCGGGAGAGAGCAGTACTTC. Amino acids: CSARTSGREQYF.

This clonotype was found a few times. The chain has TRBV28 and TRBJ2-7, with TRBD2 matching 9 bases. The V gene's germline CDR1 is MDHEN and CDR2 SYDVKM. The ends lost 9 bases at V and 2 bases at J; junction bases unmatched: 8. The CDR3 contains 14 residues. The CDR3: CASWGRLAAYEQYF. DNA of the CDR3: TGTGCCAGTTGGGGTCGACTAGCGGCCTACGAGCAGTACTTC. Full variable domain (rest looked up from reference TRBV28 and TRBJ2-7): DVKVTQSSRYLVKRTGEKVFLECVQDMDHENMFWYRQDPGLGLRLIYFSYDVKMKEKGDIPEGYSVSREKKERFSLILESASTNQTSMYLCASWGRLAAYEQYFGPGTRLTVT.

This sequence joins TRBV27 and TRBJ1-5, with D unresolved. The germline CDR1 and CDR2 sequences are MNHEY and SMNVEV (reference sequence). V dropped 2 bases and J dropped 5 bases, with 19 bases sitting between them. The CDR3 extends over 17 amino acids. The CDR3 here is CASSLTPVAAKDQPQHF. The CDR3 nucleotides read TGTGCCAGCAGTTTAACCCCTGTGGCAGCAAAGGATCAGCCCCAGCATTTT.

CDR3 amino acids: CASSQETPGLIAKNIQYF. CDR3 DNA sequence: TGTGCCAGCAGCCAAGAAACCCCGGGACTGATAGCCAAAAACATTCAGTACTTC. The chain uses TRBV3-1 and TRBJ2-4; D possibly corresponds to TRBD2 (6 bases). In germline, CDR1 is LGHDT, CDR2 YNNKEL (reference sequence). The CDR3 spans 18 residues. The V and J ends lost 0 bases and 0 bases respectively, with 15 bases between them.

In its sample, this clonotype was seen a few times. The CDR3 spells CSVARVGEAFF. The DNA for the CDR3 is TGCAGCGTTGCGAGGGTAGGTGAAGCTTTCTTT. The genes are TRBV29-1 and TRBJ1-1; D not resolved. V was trimmed by 4 bases and J by 7 bases, leaving 10 bases between them. Per germline, CDR1 SQVTM and CDR2 ANQGSEA. The CDR3 sequence is 11 residues long.

This chain joins TRBV15 and TRBJ1-1; tentatively, D is TRBD1 (5 bases). CDR1 and CDR2 from the germline V gene are LNHNV and YYDKDF (reference sequence). The CDR3 length is 14 residues. V was pared by 1 base and J by 5 bases, with 11 bases between. The CDR3 is CATSRVRGLTEAFF. DNA of the CDR3: TGTGCCACCAGCAGAGTGCGGGGCCTAACTGAAGCTTTCTTT.

This rearrangement joins TRBV20-1 to TRBJ2-7; a weak D match, TRBD1 (6 bases). This CDR3 is 16 amino acids long. V lost 6 bases and J lost 0, with 21 bases in between. In germline, CDR1 is DFQATT, CDR2 SNEGSKA (reference sequence). CDR3 sequence reads: CSAPLTGTQSSYEQYF. DNA of the CDR3: TGCAGTGCACCGCTTACCGGGACACAGAGCTCCTACGAGCAGTACTTC.

This clonotype was seen only a few times. This rearrangement joins TRBV5-6 to TRBJ1-1, with 7 bases lining up with TRBD1. Germline lookup yields CDR1 SGHDT and CDR2 YYEEEE. V trimming: 1 base; J trimming: 0 bases; junction bases outside the gene matches: 3. The CDR3 length is 15 residues. CDR3 sequence reads: CASSLFQGVNTEAFF. As DNA, the CDR3 is TGTGCCAGCAGCTTGTTTCAGGGGGTGAACACTGAAGCTTTCTTT.